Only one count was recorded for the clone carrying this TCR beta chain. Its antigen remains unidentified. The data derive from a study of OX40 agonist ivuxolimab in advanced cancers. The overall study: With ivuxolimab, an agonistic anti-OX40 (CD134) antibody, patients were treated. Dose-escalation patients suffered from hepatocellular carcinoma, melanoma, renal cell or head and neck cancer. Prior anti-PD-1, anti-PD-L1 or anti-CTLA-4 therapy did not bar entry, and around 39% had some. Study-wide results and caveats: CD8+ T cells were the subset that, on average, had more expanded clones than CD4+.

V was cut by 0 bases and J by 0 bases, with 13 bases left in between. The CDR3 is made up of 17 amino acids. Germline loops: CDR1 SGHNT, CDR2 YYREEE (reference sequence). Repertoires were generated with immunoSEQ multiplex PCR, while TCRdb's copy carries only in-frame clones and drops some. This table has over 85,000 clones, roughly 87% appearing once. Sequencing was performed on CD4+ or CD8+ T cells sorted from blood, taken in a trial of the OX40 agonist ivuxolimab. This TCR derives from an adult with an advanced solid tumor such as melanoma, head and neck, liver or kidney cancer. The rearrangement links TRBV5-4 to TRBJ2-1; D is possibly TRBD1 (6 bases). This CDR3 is CASSLARGAGSYNEQFF. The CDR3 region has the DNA TGTGCCAGCAGCTTGGCCAGGGGCGCAGGCTCCTACAATGAGCAGTTCTTC. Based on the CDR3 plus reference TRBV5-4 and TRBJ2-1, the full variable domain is ETGVTQSPTHLIKTRGQQVTLRCSSQSGHNTVSWYQQALGQGPQFIFQYYREEENGRGNFPPRFSGLQFPNYSSELNVNALELDDSALYLCASSLARGAGSYNEQFFGPGTRLTVL.